One and the same sample provided the 26 T cell receptor beta chains below, sequenced in a study of post-analysis software for immune sequencing data. Unique molecular identifiers had been added to the TCR beta cDNA libraries. TCRdb re-called the PCR reads through MiXCR, storing one row per CDR3 protein. The sample has 800,000 to 950,000 distinct CDR3 sequences; approximately 53% are singletons. Their cognate antigens are unknown. General study points: Higher frequency in patients than in controls was seen for 5 or 6 TRBV segments, with TRBV5-6, TRBV5-1 and TRBV20-1 among them.

Sequences were obtained from blood. The receptors come from a girl under 18 with multiple sclerosis.

The chain combines TRBV7-9 with TRBJ2-7; no firm D call. This CDR3 has 14 amino acids. V was cut by 4 bases and J by 2 bases, with 12 bases left in between. Germline V gene data show CDR1 as SEHNR and CDR2 as FQNEAQ (reference sequence). The CDR3, as DNA: TGTGCCAGCAGCTCCACGCCCTCCCCCTACGAGCAGTACTTC. Protein sequence: CASSSTPSPYEQYF.

The sample holds one count of this clonotype. The J gene is TRBJ2-5, the V gene TRBV5-1; 8 bases agree with TRBD1. The better agreement between TRBJ2-7 and the DNA end casts doubt on the J call. The CDR3 runs to 12 residues. From germline, CDR1 is SGHRS and CDR2 YFSETQ. The CDR3 loop reads CASSSGQGEQYF. The CDR3 DNA sequence: TGCGCCAGCAGCTCCGGACAGGGCGAGCAGTACTTC.

In the case of this clonotype: One junction end disagrees with the germline gene, perhaps due to a read error. The CDR3 loop is CTSVPGATDTQYF. CDR3 in DNA: TGTACCAGCGTCCCGGGGGCGACTGATACGCAGTATTTT. The chain recombines TRBV12-3 or TRBV12-4 with TRBJ2-3; D tentatively fits TRBD1 or TRBD2 (6 bases each). The CDR3 is 13 residues long.

The genes are TRBV20-1 and TRBJ2-1, with no clear D. V lost 1 base to trimming and J lost 8 bases, with 12 bases between them. Germline values: CDR1 DFQATT, CDR2 SNEGSKA (reference sequence). The CDR3 is 13 residues long. DNA of the CDR3: TGCAGTGCTAGAGTGGGCGGTTGGCATGAGCAGTTCTTC. Its protein is CSARVGGWHEQFF.

This clonotype was seen a few times. The chain joins TRBV6-2 or TRBV6-3 to TRBJ2-1; D possibly uses TRBD1 or TRBD2 (6 bases each). Germline loops: CDR1 MNHEY, CDR2 SVGEGT. Trimming pared 6 bases from V and 6 bases from J, leaving 24 bases between. This CDR3 is built from 17 residues. The CDR3, as DNA: TGTGCCAGCAGCACACCCGGGGGCCCTATAGATCGCAATGAGCAGTTCTTC. Protein product: CASSTPGGPIDRNEQFF.

V and J are TRBV29-1 and TRBJ2-5; possible D gene TRBD1, 6 bases. CDR1 is SQVTM and CDR2 is ANQGSEA in the germline V gene. V was trimmed by 7 bases and J by 4 bases, leaving 13 bases between them. The CDR3 covers 12 residues. CDR3 nucleotide sequence: TGCAGCGCGGGACACCCAGGAGAGACCCAGTACTTC. Residues: CSAGHPGETQYF. Full variable domain (missing parts from reference TRBV29-1 and TRBJ2-5): SAVISQKPSRDICQRGTSLTIQCQVDSQVTMMFWYRQQPGQSLTLIATANQGSEATYESGFVIDKFPISRPNLTFSTLTVSNMSPEDSSIYLCSAGHPGETQYFGPGTRLLVL.

This clonotype was detected only a few times. V and J are TRBV6-5 and TRBJ1-2, with TRBD1 identical over 7 bases. V was clipped by 0 bases and J by 2 bases; unmatched bases: 3. Germline CDR1 reads MNHEY; CDR2 reads SVGAGI. The CDR3 is 15 amino acids. The CDR3 reads CASSYSGTENYGYTF. In DNA form, the CDR3 reads TGTGCCAGCAGTTACTCCGGGACAGAGAACTATGGCTACACCTTC.

The V and J genes are TRBV20-1 and TRBJ2-1; 7 bases match TRBD2. The germline V gene encodes CDR1 DFQATT and CDR2 SNEGSKA (reference sequence). Unmatched junction bases numbered 4, after V lost 5 bases and J lost 0 bases. The CDR3 sequence is 14 residues long. The chain's CDR3 is CSAPLATSYNEQFF. In DNA form, the CDR3 reads TGCAGTGCTCCACTAGCGACCTCCTACAATGAGCAGTTCTTC.

The chain has TRBV7-9 and TRBJ2-4, with D unresolved. This CDR3 contains 15 residues. V lost 2 bases to trimming and J lost 8 bases, with 16 bases between them. Per germline, CDR1 SEHNR and CDR2 FQNEAQ (reference sequence). The CDR3 loop is CASSLLSSTGHIQYF. CDR3 sequence (DNA): TGTGCCAGCAGCTTACTTAGCAGCACCGGCCACATTCAGTACTTC.

This clonotype was counted only a few times. This chain joins TRBV4-2 and TRBJ2-7; the D gene is possibly TRBD2 (5 bases). CDR3 length: 17 amino acids. The germline CDR1 and CDR2 sequences are LGHNA and YNFKEQ. Deletions cut 3 bases from V and 4 bases from J, with 22 bases between. This CDR3 reads CASSHPNEFKRRYEQYF. Written as DNA, the CDR3 is TGTGCCAGCAGCCACCCCAACGAATTTAAGCGGAGGTACGAGCAGTACTTC.

The J gene is TRBJ1-6, the V gene TRBV30, with unresolved D. Germline V gives CDR1 GTSNPN, CDR2 SVGIG (reference sequence). V lost 3 bases, J lost 8 bases, and 5 bases lay in between. This CDR3 has 11 residues. The CDR3 loop is CAWREDSPLHF. In nucleotides, the CDR3 is TGTGCCTGGAGGGAGGATTCACCCCTCCACTTT.

V is TRBV29-1 and J is TRBJ2-3, with 11 bases aligning to TRBD2. The J segment lost 6 bases and the V segment lost 3 bases, leaving 26 bases of the junction unmatched. The length of the CDR3 is 21 residues. Per germline, CDR1 SQVTM and CDR2 ANQGSEA. Written as DNA, the CDR3 is TGCAGCGTTGATGGCCAGTCCGGGGTGAAACGGTTAGCTAGCGGGAGGGATACGCAGTATTTT. Its translation is CSVDGQSGVKRLASGRDTQYF.

This chain links TRBV12-3 or TRBV12-4 with TRBJ2-3; D not certain. The V and J ends lost 0 bases and 2 bases respectively, with 6 bases between them. This CDR3 comprises 14 residues. Here the CDR3 reads CASSLAQNTDTQYF. CDR3 sequence (DNA): TGTGCCAGCAGTTTAGCGCAAAACACAGATACGCAGTATTTT.

This clonotype has only one observation. This chain joins TRBV7-9 and TRBJ1-5; D is perhaps TRBD1 (6 bases). V dropped 1 base and J dropped 3 bases, with 10 bases sitting between them. Germline V gene data show CDR1 as SEHNR and CDR2 as FQNEAQ (reference sequence). The CDR3 covers 15 residues. Here the CDR3 reads CASSLEGGFNQPQHF. The CDR3 DNA follows: TGTGCCAGCAGCTTAGAAGGGGGATTCAATCAGCCCCAGCATTTT.

V and J are TRBV12-3 or TRBV12-4 and TRBJ1-5; tentatively, D is TRBD1 (5 bases). This CDR3 region has 12 residues. The V and J ends lost 4 bases and 7 bases respectively, with 8 bases between them. The CDR3 loop reads CASSSTVQPQHF. Here the CDR3 DNA reads TGTGCCAGCAGTTCGACAGTCCAGCCCCAGCATTTT.

The chain has TRBV9 and TRBJ2-7; D is unclear. Deletions cut 0 bases from V and 8 bases from J, with 12 bases between. This CDR3 spans 13 amino acids. From germline, CDR1 is SGDLS and CDR2 YYNGEE. CDR3 loop: CASSVEGSSQQYF. CDR3 in DNA: TGTGCCAGCAGCGTAGAAGGCTCCTCGCAGCAGTACTTC.

This clonotype was counted between two and nine times. This sequence joins TRBV11-2 and TRBJ1-2; a weak D match, TRBD1 (6 bases). Germline loops: CDR1 SGHAT, CDR2 FQNNGV. There are 14 residues in the CDR3. V was cut by 3 bases and J by 5 bases, with 13 bases left in between. Written as DNA, the CDR3 is TGTGCCAGCAGCTTCCTGGACAGCTTTTATGGCTACACCTTC. Encoded protein: CASSFLDSFYGYTF.

This rearrangement joins TRBV12-3 or TRBV12-4 to TRBJ2-7, with TRBD1 matching over 8 bases. The CDR3 totals 14 residues. Unmatched junction bases numbered 4, after V lost 3 bases and J lost 3 bases. The DNA of the CDR3 is TGTGCCAGCAGTTTCCGGGACAGGATCTACGAGCAGTACTTC. Encoded protein: CASSFRDRIYEQYF.

This clonotype was seen more than once but under ten times. The rearrangement joins TRBV10-3 to TRBJ2-4; D unclear. The CDR3 runs 13 residues. In germline, CDR1 is ENHRY, CDR2 SYGVKD. The ends were cut back, 8 bases at V and 6 bases at J, with 14 bases in the middle. The CDR3 loop reads CAIGNTGSNIQYF. The CDR3 DNA is TGTGCCATCGGAAATACCGGGTCAAACATTCAGTACTTC.

This chain uses TRBV4-1 with TRBJ2-3; TRBD2 is a possible D gene (6 bases). V was shortened by 1 base and J by 4 bases, with 21 bases between the two germline ends. The CDR3 runs to 18 residues. Germline CDR1 and CDR2: MGHRA and YSYEKL. The CDR3, as DNA: TGCGCCAGCAGCCAAGGTACTAATGGCGGGAAGCCCTCAGATACGCAGTATTTT. Its translation: CASSQGTNGGKPSDTQYF.

The V gene is TRBV9, the J gene TRBJ2-1; TRBD2 matches 11 bases. Germline values: CDR1 SGDLS, CDR2 YYNGEE. The CDR3 consists of 15 residues. Trimming removed 3 bases from V and 7 bases from J; junction bases left unmatched: 6. The CDR3 DNA follows: TGTGCCAGCAGCGAAGGGACTAGCGGTTGGAATGAGCAGTTCTTC. As protein: CASSEGTSGWNEQFF.

The chain links TRBV4-2 to TRBJ2-7; 11 nucleotides agree with TRBD2. V shed 0 bases, J shed 1 base, and the junction held 5 bases outside the gene matches. CDR1 and CDR2 (germline): LGHNA, YNFKEQ. The CDR3 totals 17 residues. The CDR3 region has the DNA TGTGCCAGCAGCCAAGACTACGGGACTAGCGGTTCCTACGAGCAGTACTTC. It specifies CASSQDYGTSGSYEQYF.

The chain uses TRBV12-3 or TRBV12-4 and TRBJ1-6, with D possibly matching TRBD1 (5 bases). V was cut by 2 bases and J by 14 bases, with 13 bases left in between. The CDR3 runs 13 residues. Here the CDR3 DNA reads TGTGCCAGCAGTTTACAGGGACGTGCGGCCCTCCACTTT. Protein: CASSLQGRAALHF.

This clonotype was counted a single time. The genes are TRBV7-9 and TRBJ2-5; perhaps TRBD2 as D (5 bases). This CDR3 is 13 amino acids long. Per the germline V gene, CDR1 is SEHNR and CDR2 is FQNEAQ (reference sequence). Trimming left V 5 bases short and J 4 bases short, with 11 bases between. This CDR3 is CASSPPGSETQYF. The CDR3 DNA follows: TGTGCCAGCAGCCCGCCGGGGTCAGAGACCCAGTACTTC.

This chain joins TRBV27 and TRBJ2-5; TRBD2 agrees at 9 bases. Germline values: CDR1 MNHEY, CDR2 SMNVEV (reference sequence). Trimming removed 8 bases from V and 1 base from J; junction bases left unmatched: 8. There are 15 residues in the CDR3. CDR3 amino acids: CASAETSGIQETQYF. CDR3 nucleotide sequence: TGTGCCAGCGCCGAGACTAGCGGCATCCAAGAGACCCAGTACTTC.

This chain connects TRBV14 to TRBJ2-5; D unclear. This CDR3 region has 14 residues. Germline CDR1 reads SGHDN; CDR2 reads FVKESK. Trimming took 1 base from V and 0 from J, leaving 6 bases between them. CDR3 sequence (DNA): TGTGCCAGCAGCCAAGGACGCTACCAAGAGACCCAGTACTTC. Translated, it gives CASSQGRYQETQYF. Full variable domain (outside the CDR3, taken from reference TRBV14 and TRBJ2-5): EAGVTQFPSHSVIEKGQTVTLRCDPISGHDNLYWYRRVMGKEIKFLLHFVKESKQDESGMPNNRFLAERTGGTYSTLKVQPAELEDSGVYFCASSQGRYQETQYFGPGTRLLVL.